The T cell receptor (beta chain) described here comes from a study of blood T cell repertoires in COVID-19. Turning to the study itself: Donors in the United States, Italy and Spain gave samples during acute or convalescent COVID-19. The cDNA or gDNA used as material had been derived from T cells, B-cell-depleted T cells, or PBMCs.

TCRdb's table, derived via immunoSEQ multiplex PCR, lists solely in-frame clones and lacks some. The sample lists 250,000 or so clones, around nine tenths occurring once. The CDR3 extends over 14 amino acids. CDR1 WNHNN and CDR2 SYGVQD come from the germline V gene (reference sequence). With V trimmed by 5 bases and J by 2 bases, 4 bases remained unmatched. V gene TRBV10-1 combines with J gene TRBJ2-3, with TRBD2 identical over 7 bases. The material sequenced was peripheral blood. The TCR comes from a man between 18 and 29 years old with active or convalescent COVID-19. This CDR3 is CASSPGTTTDTQYF. The CDR3, as DNA: TGCGCCAGCAGTCCGGGGACTACCACAGATACGCAGTATTTT.